This entry lists 18 T cell receptor beta chains sequenced from one sample in a study of T cells in Graves' hyperthyroidism and ophthalmopathy. TCR beta CDR3 regions were amplified from RNA. HTBI primers drove first-round RT-PCR of the TCR CDR3. One entry per CDR3 protein, called by TCRdb with MiXCR from the multiplex PCR reads. The sample has 300,000 to 500,000 distinct CDR3 sequences; 14% to 15% are singletons. Specimen: blood. Every receptor here comes from a woman in her thirties with Graves' hyperthyroidism.

This sequence joins TRBV3-1 and TRBJ2-1; 8 bases fit TRBD2. The germline CDR1 and CDR2 sequences are LGHDT and YNNKEL (reference sequence). This CDR3 contains 15 residues. Trimming took 1 base from V and 7 from J; bases not matched to a gene: 6. The CDR3 loop reads CASSQGISGINEQFF. CDR3 DNA: TGTGCCAGCAGCCAAGGTATTAGCGGGATTAATGAGCAGTTCTTC.

This clonotype has ten or more counts. CDR3 sequence: CASSTRRGEKITDTQYF. The CDR3 nucleotides read TGTGCCAGCAGTACCCGGAGGGGGGAAAAAATCACAGATACGCAGTATTTT. The rearrangement uses TRBV7-3 and TRBJ2-3, with D perhaps assigned TRBD1 or TRBD2 (6 bases each). The V end lost 6 bases, the J end lost 2 bases, and 21 bases lay between the germline ends. Germline CDR1 reads SGHTA; CDR2 reads FQGTGA. The length of the CDR3 is 17 residues.

The chain combines TRBV5-1 with TRBJ2-5, with 10 bases identical to TRBD2. J lost 4 bases, V lost 4 bases, and 4 bases had no gene match. The length of the CDR3 is 14 residues. Germline V gene lookup returns CDR1 SGHRS and CDR2 YFSETQ. The CDR3 protein is CASSRRLAGETQYF. CDR3 DNA sequence: TGCGCCAGCAGCCGAAGACTAGCGGGAGAGACCCAGTACTTC.

On this clonotype: Its ends do not fully match the called genes, so a read error is possible. The V gene is TRBV6-1, the J gene TRBJ2-7; TRBD2 might be the D (5 bases). This CDR3 has 13 residues. The germline gives CDR1 MNHNS, CDR2 SASEGT. The chain's CDR3 is CASSLTGTYGQYF. The CDR3 nucleotides read TGTGCCAGCAGTTTGACGGGAACCTACGGGCAGTACTTC.

This clonotype has more than one count but fewer than ten. This chain uses TRBV3-1 with TRBJ1-5; D unresolved. Trimming shortened V by 6 bases and J by 8 bases, and 17 bases separated the two germline ends. Germline V lookup: CDR1 LGHDT, CDR2 YNNKEL (reference sequence). The CDR3 loop spans 14 amino acids. CDR3 sequence (DNA): TGTGCCAGCAGACCGTGGGCGGCTAACGAGCCCCAGCATTTT. It specifies CASRPWAANEPQHF. The full variable domain, its missing parts supplied by reference TRBV3-1 and TRBJ1-5, is DTAVSQTPKYLVTQMGNDKSIKCEQNLGHDTMYWYKQDSKKFLKIMFSYNNKELIINETVPNRFSPKSPDKAHLNLHINSLELGDSAVYFCASRPWAANEPQHFGDGTRLSIL.

The genes are TRBV20-1 and TRBJ2-7; D gene uncertain. Germline CDR1 is DFQATT and CDR2 is SNEGSKA (reference sequence). The CDR3 is made up of 10 amino acids. V was pared by 3 bases and J by 6 bases, with 6 bases between. CDR3 region: CSASSAEQYF. CDR3 sequence (DNA): TGCAGTGCTAGCTCAGCCGAGCAGTACTTC.

This clonotype has a count of ten or more. This rearrangement joins TRBV7-2 to TRBJ2-7, with D perhaps TRBD1 (5 bases). With 0 bases removed from V and 1 base from J, the gap between germline ends came to 10 bases. CDR3 length equals 15 residues. Per germline, CDR1 SGHTA and CDR2 FQGNSA. This chain's CDR3 is CASSLAQGESYEQYF. Here the CDR3 DNA reads TGTGCCAGCAGCTTAGCGCAGGGCGAATCCTACGAGCAGTACTTC.

This clonotype was detected many times. The chain combines TRBV2 with TRBJ1-1, with TRBD1 matching 7 bases. The CDR3 length is 14 residues. Germline assignment: CDR1 SNHLY and CDR2 FYNNEI. The ends lost 4 bases at V and 3 bases at J; junction bases unmatched: 5. The CDR3 DNA follows: TGTGCCAGCAGTGGGCGAGGGGGCCACACTGAAGCTTTCTTT. Translating it yields CASSGRGGHTEAFF.

The rearrangement joins TRBV10-3 to TRBJ2-7, with D perhaps matching TRBD1 or TRBD2 (6 bases each). The CDR3 spans 13 residues. Trimming shortened V by 6 bases and J by 5 bases, and 14 bases separated the two germline ends. Germline values: CDR1 ENHRY, CDR2 SYGVKD. The chain's CDR3 is CAISRGGSDEQYF. Here the CDR3 DNA reads TGTGCCATCAGCCGAGGGGGGTCCGACGAGCAGTACTTC.

Comments on this clonotype: A much larger clone differs from this one at a single base, so this may be a read error. The V call is TRBV27, the J call TRBJ1-6, with 7 bases aligning to TRBD1. The CDR3 is 16 amino acids. CDR1 MNHEY and CDR2 SMNVEV come from the germline V gene (reference sequence). The CDR3: CASSVSRQGGNSLLHF. Here the CDR3 DNA reads TGTGCCAGCAGTGTATCAAGACAGGGTGGTAATTCACTCCTCCACTTT.

The rearrangement uses TRBV29-1 and TRBJ1-1, with 9 bases identical to TRBD1. Trimming at V came to 6 bases and at J to 5 bases, leaving 10 bases not matched to a gene. The CDR3 spans 14 residues. Germline lookup yields CDR1 SQVTM and CDR2 ANQGSEA. CDR3 bases: TGCAGCGTGGATCCGGGACAGGGTCGAACTGAAGCTTTCTTT. It specifies CSVDPGQGRTEAFF. Full variable domain (remainder filled in from reference TRBV29-1 and TRBJ1-1): SAVISQKPSRDICQRGTSLTIQCQVDSQVTMMFWYRQQPGQSLTLIATANQGSEATYESGFVIDKFPISRPNLTFSTLTVSNMSPEDSSIYLCSVDPGQGRTEAFFGQGTRLTVV.

This clonotype was observed a handful of times. This chain connects TRBV7-7 to TRBJ2-2; no definite D call. Looked up from germline, CDR1 is SSHAT and CDR2 is FNYEAQ (reference sequence). The CDR3 is 13 residues long. Trimming cost V 5 bases and J 8 bases, with 12 bases left between them. For the CDR3, the DNA is TGTGCCAGCAGCGATCTAGGCTCGGGGGAGCTGTTTTTT. Translating it yields CASSDLGSGELFF.

This clonotype was detected many times. The rearrangement uses TRBV20-1 and TRBJ1-1, with D possibly matching TRBD1 (5 bases). The germline CDR1 and CDR2 sequences are DFQATT and SNEGSKA (reference sequence). The CDR3 contains 14 residues. The ends were cut back, 6 bases at V and 2 bases at J, with 16 bases in the middle. The CDR3, as DNA: TGCAGTGCCCCATCAGGGCTTGGAAACACTGAAGCTTTCTTT. As protein: CSAPSGLGNTEAFF.

The sample holds a few counts of this clonotype. V and J are TRBV18 and TRBJ2-5; TRBD1 matches 7 bases. Germline loops: CDR1 KGHSH, CDR2 LQKENI. The CDR3 has 14 residues. Unmatched junction bases numbered 13, after V lost 4 bases and J lost 11 bases. The CDR3 DNA reads TGTGCCAGCTCACTCTTCGTGAGGACAGGCTATCAGTACTTC. Protein sequence: CASSLFVRTGYQYF.

This clonotype was detected a few times. The rearrangement joins TRBV6-1 to TRBJ1-5, with unresolved D. V was cut by 2 bases and J by 3 bases, with 8 bases left in between. CDR1 and CDR2 from the germline V gene are MNHNS and SASEGT. The CDR3 totals 14 residues. This CDR3 reads CASSEQWDNQPQHF. As DNA, the CDR3 is TGTGCCAGCAGTGAACAGTGGGACAATCAGCCCCAGCATTTT.

This clonotype was observed a handful of times. The chain carries TRBV3-1 and TRBJ2-6; unclear D gene. The CDR3 sequence is 17 residues long. V lost 1 base and J 0 bases, leaving 10 bases between the germline ends. Per the germline V gene, CDR1 is LGHDT and CDR2 is YNNKEL (reference sequence). The DNA of the CDR3 is TGTGCCAGCAGCCAAGCTGCAGATAGCTCTGGGGCCAACGTCCTGACTTTC. Protein product: CASSQAADSSGANVLTF.

This clonotype has ten or more counts. V gene TRBV5-1 combines with J gene TRBJ2-1; D call uncertain. From germline, CDR1 is SGHRS and CDR2 YFSETQ. V was cut by 2 bases and J by 5 bases, with 11 bases left in between. CDR3 length equals 14 residues. In DNA, the CDR3 is TGCGCCAGCAGCTTTTACAGCCCTAACAATGAGCAGTTCTTC. It yields the protein CASSFYSPNNEQFF.

This clonotype was counted at least ten times. J is TRBJ2-7 and V is TRBV3-1; 9 bases are a match to TRBD1. The junction had 14 bases not matched to a gene; V was cut back by 0 bases and J by 5 bases. This CDR3 has 18 amino acids. Germline CDR1 is LGHDT and CDR2 is YNNKEL (reference sequence). CDR3 DNA: TGTGCCAGCAGCCAAGATCGAGGTTTAGGACAGGGGTCCCACGAGCAGTACTTC. Its protein is CASSQDRGLGQGSHEQYF.